This T cell receptor beta chain was observed in a study of T cell responses to AZD1222 COVID-19 vaccine. Repertoires were generated with immunoSEQ multiplex PCR, while TCRdb's copy carries only in-frame clones and drops some. The table has over 85,000 clones, around nine tenths seen once. With V trimmed by 4 bases and J by 7 bases, 9 bases remained unmatched. The CDR3 runs to 16 residues. CDR1 and CDR2 from the germline V gene are LGHNA and YSLEER. Comment on this clone: Its antigen is currently unknown.

Study results and limitations: Spike-specific TCR breadth rose after two AZD1222 doses, and depth rose as well.

This TCR derives from an adult in good health. The V call is TRBV4-3, the J call TRBJ2-2; 10 nucleotides agree with TRBD1. The specimen was peripheral blood, collected on day 0 of AZD1222 vaccination. CDR3 residues: CASSRWTGGRGGELFF. The CDR3 nucleotides read TGCGCCAGCAGCCGCTGGACAGGGGGTCGCGGCGGGGAGCTGTTTTTT.